The 31 T cell receptor beta chains reported below all come from one sample, sequenced in a study of cytomegalovirus exposure and HLA in healthy donors. The PCR employed 60 Vbeta primers together with 13 Jbeta primers. Sequenced by immunoSEQ multiplex PCR; TCRdb stores in-frame clones only, minus some. The top ten hold 1.5% of the sample, which has 95,000 to 150,000 clones, over 70% seen once. Sequencing was performed on PBMCs. Receptor source: a woman aged 18 to 35 in good health and CMV-seronegative.

The genes are TRBV20-1 and TRBJ1-1; D unclear. Trimming took 6 bases from V and 4 from J, leaving 9 bases between them. CDR1 and CDR2 (germline): DFQATT, SNEGSKA (reference sequence). CDR3 length: 11 amino acids. The CDR3 DNA is TGCAGTGCAAGCTGGGCCACTGAAGCTTTCTTT. Translating it yields CSASWATEAFF.

The chain combines TRBV6-6 with TRBJ1-2; TRBD1 is a possible D gene (5 bases). Germline V gives CDR1 MNHNY, CDR2 SVGAGI (reference sequence). Trimming cost V 2 bases and J 3 bases, with 10 bases left between them. The CDR3 contains 14 residues. DNA of the CDR3: TGTGCCAGCAGTTACGGGGGGAGATACTATGGCTACACCTTC. It translates to CASSYGGRYYGYTF.

This clone came up once. The chain recombines TRBV7-9 with TRBJ2-1, with unresolved D. The V gene lost 5 bases and the J gene lost 3 bases, with 14 bases spanning the gap. The CDR3 is made up of 15 amino acids. In germline, CDR1 is SEHNR, CDR2 FQNEAQ (reference sequence). For the CDR3, the DNA is TGTGCCAGCAGCGTCTTGCGGATTTACTACAATGAGCAGTTCTTC. Protein: CASSVLRIYYNEQFF.

The rearrangement joins TRBV5-4 to TRBJ2-3; 14 bases fit TRBD2. Trimming cost V 5 bases and J 5 bases; bases outside gene matches: 10. The CDR3 covers 17 residues. Germline assignment: CDR1 SGHNT and CDR2 YYREEE (reference sequence). The CDR3 is CASSRGLAGVMVDTQYF. CDR3 coding DNA: TGTGCCAGCAGTAGGGGACTAGCGGGAGTTATGGTAGATACGCAGTATTTT. Combining the CDR3 with reference TRBV5-4 and TRBJ2-3 gives the whole variable domain ETGVTQSPTHLIKTRGQQVTLRCSSQSGHNTVSWYQQALGQGPQFIFQYYREEENGRGNFPPRFSGLQFPNYSSELNVNALELDDSALYLCASSRGLAGVMVDTQYFGPGTRLTVL.

This clone was seen only a few times. The chain has TRBV7-7 and TRBJ1-5; tentatively, D is TRBD1 (6 bases). Germline CDR1 reads SSHAT; CDR2 reads FNYEAQ (reference sequence). The germline V and J ends were trimmed by 5 bases and 4 bases, with 24 bases remaining between them. CDR3 length: 18 amino acids. Here the CDR3 DNA reads TGTGCCAGCAGCCCGGGGACCGTCCGTTGGGGACAAAATCAGCCCCAGCATTTT. This sequence encodes CASSPGTVRWGQNQPQHF.

This clone occurred a few times. The J gene is TRBJ1-1, the V gene TRBV2, with 7 bases identical to TRBD1. The CDR3 sequence is 14 residues long. The germline V gene has CDR1 SNHLY and CDR2 FYNNEI. The V segment lost 3 bases and the J segment 4 bases; nucleotides outside the gene matches: 5. CDR3 sequence: CASSEGQIITEAFF. In DNA, the CDR3 is TGTGCCAGCAGTGAGGGACAGATAATCACTGAAGCTTTCTTT.

V gene TRBV19 combines with J gene TRBJ2-7; possibly TRBD2 for D (5 bases). V was clipped by 6 bases and J by 2 bases, with 14 bases between them. Germline V gene sequence: CDR1 LNHDA, CDR2 SQIVND (reference sequence). This CDR3 has 14 amino acids. CDR3 amino acids: CASSSGIGTYEQYF. CDR3 nucleotide sequence: TGTGCCAGTAGCTCGGGGATTGGCACCTACGAGCAGTACTTC.

This clone has just one count. The junction differs from germline at one of its ends, possibly a read error. V gene TRBV9 combines with J gene TRBJ1-1; a possible D gene is TRBD1 (6 bases). This CDR3 region has 14 residues. Germline V CDR1 and CDR2: SGDLS, YYNGEE. CDR3 nucleotides: TGTACCAGCAGCGTGTCGACAGGGAACACTGAAGCTTTCTTT. It specifies CTSSVSTGNTEAFF.

The chain recombines TRBV14 with TRBJ2-1; 8 nucleotides agree with TRBD2. Looked up from germline, CDR1 is SGHDN and CDR2 is FVKESK. Trimming took 1 base from V and 1 from J; bases not matched to a gene: 3. The length of the CDR3 is 16 residues. DNA for the CDR3: TGTGCCAGCAGCCAAGCGGCGGGAGGTTCCTACAATGAGCAGTTCTTC. Protein: CASSQAAGGSYNEQFF.

The CDR3 sequence is CASSLGLGVNTEAFF. CDR3 in DNA: TGTGCCAGCAGCCTAGGACTGGGAGTGAACACTGAAGCTTTCTTT. The chain recombines TRBV5-5 with TRBJ1-1, with no clear D. The germline CDR1 and CDR2 sequences are SGHKS and YYEKEE (reference sequence). V was shortened by 4 bases and J by 0 bases, with 13 bases between the two germline ends. CDR3 length equals 15 residues.

This chain joins TRBV2 and TRBJ1-5, with D unclear. V dropped 7 bases and J dropped 3 bases, with 10 bases sitting between them. CDR1 SNHLY and CDR2 FYNNEI come from the germline V gene. The CDR3 consists of 13 residues. CDR3 coding DNA: TGTGCCAGCACCCTTGAGGTCAATCAGCCCCAGCATTTT. It is translated as CASTLEVNQPQHF.

The chain has TRBV6-6 and TRBJ2-1; D perhaps matches TRBD2 (5 bases). This CDR3 spans 15 amino acids. The ends were cut back, 6 bases at V and 2 bases at J, with 14 bases in the middle. In germline, CDR1 is MNHNY, CDR2 SVGAGI (reference sequence). The chain's CDR3 is CASSKDSYTYNEQFF. CDR3 DNA sequence: TGTGCCAGCAGCAAGGACTCCTACACCTACAATGAGCAGTTCTTC.

This rearrangement joins TRBV23-1 to TRBJ1-2; D unclear. TRBV23-1 is an ORF; its function is uncertain. The CDR3 totals 13 residues. V shed 7 bases and J shed 7 bases, with 16 bases lying between them. CDR3 nucleotide sequence: TGCGCCAGCACACGTCCGGGTGTATGTGGCTACACCTTC. It translates to CASTRPGVCGYTF.

The rearrangement joins TRBV15 to TRBJ1-1; TRBD1 matches at 7 bases. Per the germline V gene, CDR1 is LNHNV and CDR2 is YYDKDF (reference sequence). The CDR3 length is 18 residues. V lost 0 bases, J lost 6 bases, and 16 bases stayed unmatched. For the CDR3, the DNA is TGTGCCACCAGCAGAGATCTGCGACAGGGATTATCGAATTCTGAAGCTTTCTTT. This gives the protein CATSRDLRQGLSNSEAFF.

CDR3 residues: CSARGHRELFF. CDR3 bases: TGCAGTGCTAGAGGGCACCGGGAGCTGTTTTTT. This chain connects TRBV20-1 to TRBJ2-2; D ambiguous. This CDR3 has 11 residues. The ends were cut back, 1 base at V and 9 bases at J, with 6 bases in the middle. Germline values: CDR1 DFQATT, CDR2 SNEGSKA (reference sequence).

This clone has only a few counts. V gene TRBV7-9 combines with J gene TRBJ1-1; no firm D call. Trimming shortened V by 5 bases and J by 5 bases, and 9 bases separated the two germline ends. The CDR3 spans 12 residues. Per the germline V gene, CDR1 is SEHNR and CDR2 is FQNEAQ (reference sequence). Here the CDR3 reads CASSLRETEAFF. CDR3 DNA sequence: TGTGCCAGCAGCCTGCGGGAAACTGAAGCTTTCTTT.

The gene calls are TRBV6-5 and TRBJ1-2, with 7 bases that match TRBD1. The CDR3 has 14 amino acids. With V trimmed by 6 bases and J by 4 bases, 8 bases remained unmatched. Germline V gene data show CDR1 as MNHEY and CDR2 as SVGAGI. The CDR3 sequence is CASREDRAPYGYTF. The DNA for the CDR3 is TGTGCCAGCAGGGAAGACAGGGCCCCCTATGGCTACACCTTC.

The chain has TRBV11-2 and TRBJ2-7; possible D gene TRBD2, 5 bases. The germline gives CDR1 SGHAT, CDR2 FQNNGV. Trimming pared 3 bases from V and 4 bases from J, leaving 7 bases between. This CDR3 has 12 residues. The CDR3 DNA is TGTGCCAGCAGCTTCGGGGTTTACGAGCAGTACTTC. Amino acid sequence: CASSFGVYEQYF.

Written as DNA, the CDR3 is TGTGCCAGCAGCTCCGTGAGTGCCCAAGAGACCCAGTACTTC. It specifies CASSSVSAQETQYF. The chain couples TRBV5-6 to TRBJ2-5; D remains unclear. Germline V gene lookup returns CDR1 SGHDT and CDR2 YYEEEE. The CDR3 is 14 amino acids. The V end was cut by 3 bases, the J end by 1 base, with 10 bases between.

V gene TRBV5-1 combines with J gene TRBJ1-2; the match to TRBD1 covers 10 bases. The J segment lost 1 base and the V segment lost 4 bases, leaving 4 bases of the junction unmatched. This CDR3 contains 15 residues. The germline V gene has CDR1 SGHRS and CDR2 YFSETQ. CDR3 DNA: TGCGCCAGCAGCACCCGGGACAGGGGTAACTATGGCTACACCTTC. Translation: CASSTRDRGNYGYTF.

This chain joins TRBV6-6 and TRBJ1-5; unclear D gene. Between the trimmed V and J ends, which lost 0 bases and 7 bases, there was a span of 7 bases. This CDR3 comprises 13 residues. From germline, CDR1 is MNHNY and CDR2 SVGAGI (reference sequence). CDR3 in DNA: TGTGCCAGCAGTTACTCCAAGCCCCAGCCCCAGCATTTT. This gives the protein CASSYSKPQPQHF.

This chain joins TRBV4-1 and TRBJ2-7; 9 bases map to TRBD1. The CDR3 sequence is 15 residues long. J lost 9 bases, V lost 5 bases, and 14 bases had no gene match. Germline V CDR1 and CDR2: MGHRA, YSYEKL. The DNA for the CDR3 is TGCGCCAGCAGCGGGGTTGGGACAGGGATGGTTTCGCAGTACTTC. It specifies CASSGVGTGMVSQYF.

The rearrangement joins TRBV5-5 to TRBJ1-2; a possible D gene is TRBD1 (6 bases). V was cut by 2 bases and J by 0 bases, with 11 bases left in between. The CDR3 is made up of 15 amino acids. Germline V gene sequence: CDR1 SGHKS, CDR2 YYEKEE (reference sequence). CDR3 loop: CASSFPGQPNYGYTF. DNA of the CDR3: TGTGCCAGCAGCTTCCCCGGACAGCCTAACTATGGCTACACCTTC.

The chain employs TRBV7-2 and TRBJ1-3; D gene uncertain. CDR1 SGHTA and CDR2 FQGNSA come from the germline V gene. The CDR3 is made up of 16 amino acids. Trimming took 6 bases from V and 0 from J, leaving 15 bases between them. The CDR3 reads CASRGSRQSSGNTIYF. The CDR3 region has the DNA TGTGCCAGCAGGGGTAGCCGGCAGAGCTCTGGAAACACCATATATTTT.

This clone appeared once. The rearrangement joins TRBV5-1 to TRBJ2-1; D gene uncertain. Germline lookup yields CDR1 SGHRS and CDR2 YFSETQ. This CDR3 has 17 amino acids. Trimming stripped 1 base from V and 6 bases from J, with 20 bases between. The DNA of the CDR3 is TGCGCCAGCAGCTTGAATGGTGGGCCTCGAAAAGGCAATGAGCAGTTCTTC. Its translation is CASSLNGGPRKGNEQFF.

This sequence joins TRBV13 and TRBJ2-7, with TRBD2 matching 9 bases. There are 14 residues in the CDR3. Trimming at V came to 3 bases and at J to 5 bases, leaving 5 bases not matched to a gene. In germline, CDR1 is PRHDT, CDR2 FYEKMQ (reference sequence). The CDR3 spells CASSFAGGRDEQYF. In DNA form, the CDR3 reads TGTGCCAGCAGCTTCGCGGGAGGGAGGGACGAGCAGTACTTC.

V and J are TRBV6-4 and TRBJ1-2, with a weak D call TRBD1 (6 bases). This CDR3 has 15 residues. The germline V gene encodes CDR1 MRHNA and CDR2 SNTAGT. Trimming removed 5 bases from V and 5 bases from J, with 18 bases in between. DNA of the CDR3: TGTGCCAGCAGTCCCACAGGGAATGGTTTATATGGCTACACCTTC. It specifies CASSPTGNGLYGYTF.

The chain combines TRBV5-6 with TRBJ1-5; 11 bases align to TRBD1. With 5 bases clipped from V and 7 bases from J, the junction kept 2 bases outside the gene matches. CDR3 length equals 13 residues. Germline CDR1 is SGHDT and CDR2 is YYEEEE. The CDR3 DNA follows: TGTGCCAGCAGTGGACAGGGGGCACAGCCCCAGCATTTT. Translation gives CASSGQGAQPQHF.

The V gene is TRBV7-3, the J gene TRBJ2-5; D is unresolved. Germline values: CDR1 SGHTA, CDR2 FQGTGA. The germline V and J ends were trimmed by 0 bases and 5 bases, with 7 bases remaining between them. The CDR3 is made up of 13 amino acids. Written as DNA, the CDR3 is TGTGCCAGCAGCTTAACCCTTCGGGAGACCCAGTACTTC. It codes for CASSLTLRETQYF.

The J gene is TRBJ1-1, the V gene TRBV6-1, with TRBD1 matching over 7 bases. V lost 3 bases, J lost 0 bases, and 4 bases stayed unmatched. The CDR3 covers 15 residues. From germline, CDR1 is MNHNS and CDR2 SASEGT. CDR3 sequence (DNA): TGTGCCAGCAGTGAGTACAGGGGCATGAACACTGAAGCTTTCTTT. The encoded protein is CASSEYRGMNTEAFF.

The chain links TRBV7-6 to TRBJ1-3; D is uncertain. Germline V CDR1 and CDR2: SGHVS, FNYEAQ. Trimming took off 5 bases at V and 0 bases at J, with 17 bases between the two ends. The CDR3 loop spans 17 amino acids. The CDR3 protein is CASSREIRENSGNTIYF. The CDR3 DNA follows: TGTGCCAGCAGCCGGGAAATCCGGGAGAACTCTGGAAACACCATATATTTT.